The 23 T cell receptor beta chains below were found in one sample sequenced in a study of PD-1 blockade in classical Hodgkin lymphoma. Profiling relied on immunoSEQ multiplex PCR, and the TCRdb table lists in-frame clones only, not all of them. The data contain around 20,000 clones, roughly three quarters of them singletons. The time point is: cycle 4 day 1 (C4D1), after less than seven weeks of nivolumab. Every single patient, without exception, relapsed after autologous stem cell transplantation, and brentuximab vedotin exposure varied. The sample here was peripheral blood mononuclear cells (PBMCs), taken before the fourth cycle of nivolumab. The receptor set was obtained from a human donor with classical Hodgkin lymphoma.

This chain joins TRBV19 and TRBJ1-5, with 9 bases aligning to TRBD1. Germline lookup yields CDR1 LNHDA and CDR2 SQIVND (reference sequence). The CDR3 runs 15 residues. The ends lost 9 bases at V and 7 bases at J; junction bases unmatched: 13. The chain's CDR3 is CASREGTGFWQPQHF. CDR3 in DNA: TGTGCCAGCCGTGAGGGGACAGGGTTTTGGCAGCCCCAGCATTTT.

The chain joins TRBV11-2 to TRBJ2-5; D gene unclear. Trimming took off 7 bases at V and 5 bases at J, with 14 bases between the two ends. This CDR3 is built from 13 residues. Per the germline V gene, CDR1 is SGHAT and CDR2 is FQNNGV. CDR3: CASKNPSGETQYF. For the CDR3, the DNA is TGTGCCAGCAAGAATCCGTCTGGGGAGACCCAGTACTTC.

This clone showed up just a few times. This chain joins TRBV27 and TRBJ2-6; no firm D call. The germline V gene has CDR1 MNHEY and CDR2 SMNVEV (reference sequence). This CDR3 is built from 13 residues. V lost 6 bases and J 0 bases, leaving 3 bases between the germline ends. The chain's CDR3 is CASRGSGANVLTF. The CDR3 DNA reads as TGTGCCAGCAGGGGCTCTGGGGCCAACGTCCTGACTTTC.

The CDR3 loop reads CASSPSSGSGETQYF. The CDR3 nucleotides read TGTGCCAGCAGCCCAAGTAGCGGGAGTGGCGAGACCCAGTACTTC. J is TRBJ2-5 and V is TRBV7-9, with 9 bases identical to TRBD2. V dropped 5 bases and J dropped 5; count of bases not matched to a gene: 9. CDR1 is SEHNR and CDR2 is FQNEAQ in the germline V gene (reference sequence). The CDR3 sequence is 15 residues long.

J is TRBJ2-1 and V is TRBV5-6, with 10 bases lining up with TRBD2. Germline V gene lookup returns CDR1 SGHDT and CDR2 YYEEEE. This CDR3 has 17 amino acids. Trimming at V came to 1 base and at J to 1 base, leaving 5 bases not matched to a gene. CDR3 DNA sequence: TGTGCCAGCAGCTTGTTACTAGCGGGAACGTCCTACAATGAGCAGTTCTTC. Translation gives CASSLLLAGTSYNEQFF.

The rearrangement uses TRBV7-2 and TRBJ1-1, with D possibly TRBD1 on 6 matching bases. The ends were cut back, 4 bases at V and 3 bases at J, with 9 bases in the middle. Looked up from germline, CDR1 is SGHTA and CDR2 is FQGNSA. The CDR3 has 13 residues. CDR3 amino acids: CASSSQGDTEAFF. CDR3 nucleotides: TGTGCCAGCAGCTCACAGGGAGACACTGAAGCTTTCTTT.

V is TRBV27 and J is TRBJ2-7; TRBD2 matches at 7 bases. The germline CDR1 and CDR2 sequences are MNHEY and SMNVEV (reference sequence). The CDR3 runs 13 residues. V shed 2 bases, J shed 3 bases, and the junction held 1 base outside the gene matches. CDR3 coding DNA: TGTGCCAGCAGTTTACGGGAGGACTACGAGCAGTACTTC. Protein sequence: CASSLREDYEQYF.

The chain is built from TRBV7-9 and TRBJ1-1; D is perhaps TRBD1 (5 bases). CDR1 SEHNR and CDR2 FQNEAQ come from the germline V gene (reference sequence). V was shortened by 1 base and J by 10 bases, with 16 bases between the two germline ends. The CDR3 contains 14 residues. The chain's CDR3 is CASSLVARGGRAFF. CDR3 bases: TGTGCCAGCAGCTTAGTGGCTAGGGGAGGTAGAGCTTTCTTT.

The V call is TRBV7-9, the J call TRBJ1-4; D gene unclear. Germline values: CDR1 SEHNR, CDR2 FQNEAQ (reference sequence). V dropped 2 bases and J dropped 11 bases, with 12 bases sitting between them. The CDR3 consists of 13 residues. CDR3 loop: CASSLPRVGKLFF. In DNA form, the CDR3 reads TGTGCCAGCAGCTTACCCCGGGTCGGGAAACTGTTTTTT.

The J gene is TRBJ1-6, the V gene TRBV7-2, with D tentatively TRBD1 (6 bases). V was clipped by 8 bases and J by 8 bases, with 22 bases between them. The CDR3 extends over 16 amino acids. Germline-derived CDR1 and CDR2 are SGHTA and FQGNSA. CDR3 in amino acids: CASGRGQSRGYSPLHF. In DNA form, the CDR3 reads TGTGCCAGCGGCAGAGGACAGTCTAGGGGGTATTCACCCCTCCACTTT.

The CDR3 reads CASSLFGLGGETQYF. CDR3 bases: TGTGCCAGTAGTCTCTTTGGTTTGGGTGGAGAGACCCAGTACTTC. J is TRBJ2-5 and V is TRBV19; no firm D call. V lost 5 bases to trimming and J lost 4 bases, with 17 bases between them. The CDR3 is made up of 15 amino acids. Germline V CDR1 and CDR2: LNHDA, SQIVND (reference sequence). Full variable domain (rest looked up from reference TRBV19 and TRBJ2-5): DGGITQSPKYLFRKEGQNVTLSCEQNLNHDAMYWYRQDPGQGLRLIYYSQIVNDFQKGDIAEGYSVSREKKESFPLTVTSAQKNPTAFYLCASSLFGLGGETQYFGPGTRLLVL.

In its sample, this clone was seen a few times. A junction boundary mismatches the germline segment, possibly from a read error. The chain recombines TRBV18 with TRBJ2-1; D is uncertain. The CDR3 has 13 residues. The germline CDR1 and CDR2 sequences are KGHSH and LQKENI. The CDR3 here is CASSPLPGSLGLF. As DNA, the CDR3 is TGTGCCAGCTCACCCCTTCCCGGCAGTCTCGGGCTCTTC.

The chain has TRBV5-4 and TRBJ2-7; possible D gene TRBD2, 5 bases. The CDR3 runs 15 residues. The V and J ends lost 4 bases and 2 bases respectively, with 16 bases between them. Germline V gene lookup returns CDR1 SGHNT and CDR2 YYREEE (reference sequence). CDR3 coding DNA: TGTGCCAGCAGCCCCCCGGGAATAAAAACCTACGAGCAGTACTTC. Translation gives CASSPPGIKTYEQYF.

The chain recombines TRBV7-2 with TRBJ2-3; 9 bases match TRBD2. The V gene's germline CDR1 is SGHTA and CDR2 FQGNSA. This CDR3 spans 14 amino acids. V was clipped by 5 bases and J by 7 bases; unmatched bases: 7. CDR3 residues: CASSPGLATNTQYF. CDR3 coding DNA: TGTGCCAGCAGCCCGGGACTAGCTACGAATACGCAGTATTTT.

The J gene is TRBJ2-5, the V gene TRBV28; 11 bases match TRBD1. CDR3 size: 14 residues. J lost 5 bases, V lost 6 bases, and 5 bases had no gene match. Germline V CDR1 and CDR2: MDHEN, SYDVKM. CDR3: CASSWDRGWETQYF. The CDR3 nucleotides read TGTGCCAGCAGCTGGGACAGGGGGTGGGAGACCCAGTACTTC.

V gene TRBV29-1 combines with J gene TRBJ2-5; D tentatively reads TRBD1 or TRBD2 (7 bases each). Germline V gene data show CDR1 as SQVTM and CDR2 as ANQGSEA. V was cut by 6 bases and J by 7 bases, with 18 bases left in between. CDR3 size: 13 residues. The CDR3 protein is CSVLRGGLVTQYF. CDR3 DNA sequence: TGCAGCGTCCTCAGGGGGGGCCTTGTGACCCAGTACTTC.

This clone was seen a handful of times. The chain has TRBV7-3 and TRBJ1-1; D uncertain. V shed 1 base and J shed 3 bases, with 6 bases lying between them. Germline lookup yields CDR1 SGHTA and CDR2 FQGTGA. The CDR3 totals 13 residues. The CDR3 nucleotides read TGTGCCAGCAGCTTAATGCGCGACACTGAAGCTTTCTTT. Protein product: CASSLMRDTEAFF.

The rearrangement joins TRBV6-5 to TRBJ2-7; no clear D. Looked up from germline, CDR1 is MNHEY and CDR2 is SVGAGI. The ends were cut back, 2 bases at V and 4 bases at J, with 6 bases in the middle. This CDR3 region has 12 residues. CDR3: CASSYIGYEQYF. In DNA form, the CDR3 reads TGTGCCAGCAGTTACATTGGTTACGAGCAGTACTTC.

This clone was counted only a few times. The chain recombines TRBV9 with TRBJ1-1; D is undetermined. V lost 2 bases to trimming and J lost 4 bases, with 9 bases between them. The CDR3 runs to 13 residues. CDR1 and CDR2 (germline): SGDLS, YYNGEE. Written as DNA, the CDR3 is TGTGCCAGCAGCGTGGGAGCGAGCACTGAAGCTTTCTTT. This gives the protein CASSVGASTEAFF.

This clone has only a few counts. The chain links TRBV30 to TRBJ1-4; D ambiguous. CDR1 and CDR2 (germline): GTSNPN, SVGIG (reference sequence). Deletions cut 0 bases from V and 7 bases from J, with 9 bases between. This CDR3 has 13 residues. Here the CDR3 reads CAWSVQIGEKLFF. As DNA, the CDR3 is TGTGCCTGGAGTGTACAGATTGGTGAAAAACTGTTTTTT.

The chain carries TRBV19 and TRBJ1-3; 7 nucleotides align to TRBD1. Losses at the gene ends were 6 bases for V and 0 bases for J; bases not matched to a gene: 8. Germline V gene sequence: CDR1 LNHDA, CDR2 SQIVND (reference sequence). The CDR3 contains 16 residues. CDR3 nucleotide sequence: TGTGCCAGTAGCCCGGACAGGCTCTTCTCTGGAAACACCATATATTTT. It yields the protein CASSPDRLFSGNTIYF.

The chain has TRBV7-3 and TRBJ1-1, with D uncertain. Trimming cost V 5 bases and J 10 bases, with 17 bases left between them. Germline CDR1 reads SGHTA; CDR2 reads FQGTGA. CDR3 size: 13 residues. The CDR3 loop is CASSQAGGMRAFF. The DNA of the CDR3 is TGTGCCAGCAGCCAAGCGGGAGGTATGCGAGCTTTCTTT.

The V and J genes are TRBV7-9 and TRBJ1-1; D unclear. V was clipped by 1 base and J by 7 bases, with 7 bases between them. This CDR3 contains 12 residues. The germline gives CDR1 SEHNR, CDR2 FQNEAQ (reference sequence). In DNA, the CDR3 is TGTGCCAGCAGCTTAGGCTACAGTGAAGCTTTCTTT. Its translation: CASSLGYSEAFF.